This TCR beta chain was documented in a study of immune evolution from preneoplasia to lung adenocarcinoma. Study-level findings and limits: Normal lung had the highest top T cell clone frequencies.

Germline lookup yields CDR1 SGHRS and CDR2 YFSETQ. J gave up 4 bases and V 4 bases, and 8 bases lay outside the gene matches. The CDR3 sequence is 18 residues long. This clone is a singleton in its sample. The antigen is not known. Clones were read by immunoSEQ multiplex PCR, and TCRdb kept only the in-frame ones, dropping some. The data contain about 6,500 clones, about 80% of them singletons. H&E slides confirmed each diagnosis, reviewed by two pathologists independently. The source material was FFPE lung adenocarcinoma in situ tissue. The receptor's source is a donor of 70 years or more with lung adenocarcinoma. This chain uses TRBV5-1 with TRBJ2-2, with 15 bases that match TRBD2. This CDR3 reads CASSTRGLAGGSTGELFF. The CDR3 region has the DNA TGCGCCAGCAGCACACGGGGACTAGCGGGAGGATCCACCGGGGAGCTGTTTTTT.